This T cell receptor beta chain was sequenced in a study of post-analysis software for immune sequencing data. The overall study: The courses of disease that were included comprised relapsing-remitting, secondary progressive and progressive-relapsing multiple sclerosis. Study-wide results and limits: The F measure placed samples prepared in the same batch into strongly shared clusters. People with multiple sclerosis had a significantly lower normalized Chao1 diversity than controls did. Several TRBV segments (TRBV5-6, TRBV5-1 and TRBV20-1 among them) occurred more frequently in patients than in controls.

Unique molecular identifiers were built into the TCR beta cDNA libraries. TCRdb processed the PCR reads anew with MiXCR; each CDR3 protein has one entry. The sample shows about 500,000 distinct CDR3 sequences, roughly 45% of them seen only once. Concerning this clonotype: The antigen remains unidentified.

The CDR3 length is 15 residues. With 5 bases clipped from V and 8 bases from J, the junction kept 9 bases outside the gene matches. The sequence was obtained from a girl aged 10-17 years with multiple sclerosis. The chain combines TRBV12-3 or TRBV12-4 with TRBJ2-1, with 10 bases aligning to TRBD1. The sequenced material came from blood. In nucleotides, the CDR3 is TGTGCCAGCAGTCTAGACAGGGGGCAAAACGATGAGCAGTTCTTC. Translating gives CASSLDRGQNDEQFF.